Following are 14 T cell receptor beta chains from one sample sequenced in a study of response to subunit inactivated influenza vaccine. TCRdb re-called the RT-PCR reads through MiXCR, storing one row per CDR3 protein. The data show hundreds of thousands of distinct CDR3 sequences, 15% to 17% seen once. This material consisted of PBMCs from blood, taken roughly 13 days after vaccination. Receptor source: a man aged 50-59 years who received an inactivated influenza vaccine.

This clonotype was seen only a few times. This sequence joins TRBV28 and TRBJ2-7; TRBD2 might be the D (7 bases). Per germline, CDR1 MDHEN and CDR2 SYDVKM. Trimming left V 2 bases short and J 2 bases short, with 13 bases between. The CDR3 consists of 15 residues. In nucleotides, the CDR3 is TGTGCCAGCAGTTTAAGGGGGGGGGCAGCCTACGAGCAGTACTTC. Translated: CASSLRGGAAYEQYF.

The rearrangement joins TRBV13 to TRBJ1-2, with D uncertain. The CDR3 is made up of 12 amino acids. V was trimmed by 4 bases and J by 7 bases, leaving 10 bases between them. Germline V gene lookup returns CDR1 PRHDT and CDR2 FYEKMQ (reference sequence). The CDR3 DNA reads as TGTGCCAGCAGCTCCCGCCCTGGTGGCTACACCTTC. It codes for CASSSRPGGYTF.

This clonotype showed up many times. One end of the junction is discordant with germline, which a read error may explain. The chain combines TRBV12-3 or TRBV12-4 with TRBJ2-3; no reliable D call. This CDR3 contains 14 residues. CDR3 sequence (DNA): TGTGCCAGCAGATTAGGGTTGGGCACAGATACGCAGTATTTT. Its protein product is CASRLGLGTDTQYF.

V is TRBV5-1 and J is TRBJ2-6, with D possibly TRBD2 on 5 matching bases. Germline CDR1 SGHRS, CDR2 YFSETQ. V lost 0 bases to trimming and J lost 0 bases, with 13 bases between them. The CDR3 consists of 18 residues. CDR3: CASSLATAAISGANVLTF. CDR3 sequence (DNA): TGCGCCAGCAGCTTGGCCACAGCGGCAATCTCTGGGGCCAACGTCCTGACTTTC.

In this sample, this clonotype turned up many times. The V gene is TRBV7-2, the J gene TRBJ2-1; D possibly corresponds to TRBD2 (6 bases). The CDR3 sequence is 15 residues long. The germline V and J ends were trimmed by 1 base and 8 bases, with 15 bases remaining between them. The V gene's germline CDR1 is SGHTA and CDR2 FQGNSA. The CDR3 sequence is CASSLGDGGLYEQFF. The CDR3 DNA sequence: TGTGCCAGCAGCTTAGGGGACGGGGGTTTATATGAGCAGTTCTTC. The variable domain in full, completed from reference TRBV7-2 and TRBJ2-1, reads GAGVSQSPSNKVTEKGKDVELRCDPISGHTALYWYRQSLGQGLEFLIYFQGNSAPDKSGLPSDRFSAERTGGSVSTLTIQRTQQEDSAVYLCASSLGDGGLYEQFFGPGTRLTVL.

This clonotype was seen many times. CDR3 in DNA: TGCAGTGCGACCTCTGCGCAGTTGAGCACAGATACGCAGTATTTT. Its translation: CSATSAQLSTDTQYF. V usage is TRBV20-1 and J usage is TRBJ2-3, with D hard to call. The germline gives CDR1 DFQATT, CDR2 SNEGSKA (reference sequence). V was clipped by 6 bases and J by 0 bases, with 16 bases between them. The CDR3 is 15 residues long.

This clonotype was picked up a small number of times. J is TRBJ2-5 and V is TRBV12-3 or TRBV12-4; D not resolved. Trimming pared 3 bases from V and 3 bases from J, leaving 8 bases between. This CDR3 spans 13 amino acids. Here the CDR3 DNA reads TGTGCCAGCAGTTTTCACGGTAAAGAGACCCAGTACTTC. This translates into CASSFHGKETQYF.

There are a few counts of this clonotype. The chain employs TRBV6-5 and TRBJ1-4; 10 nucleotides align to TRBD1. The length of the CDR3 is 15 residues. Unmatched junction bases numbered 2, after V lost 0 bases and J lost 7 bases. Germline V gene data show CDR1 as MNHEY and CDR2 as SVGAGI. The CDR3 DNA is TGTGCCAGCAGTTACTCGACAGGGGGCTCTGAAAAACTGTTTTTT. This translates into CASSYSTGGSEKLFF.

The chain joins TRBV20-1 to TRBJ2-3; a possible D gene is TRBD1 (6 bases). With 4 bases removed from V and 0 bases from J, the gap between germline ends came to 11 bases. The CDR3 length is 14 residues. From germline, CDR1 is DFQATT and CDR2 SNEGSKA (reference sequence). The CDR3: CSAIQGRSTDTQYF. The CDR3 region has the DNA TGCAGTGCTATTCAGGGGAGAAGCACAGATACGCAGTATTTT.

V and J are TRBV19 and TRBJ2-1, with 15 nucleotides matching TRBD2. Germline trimming cut 6 bases from V and 7 bases from J; bases unmatched to any gene: 7. Germline CDR1 reads LNHDA; CDR2 reads SQIVND (reference sequence). The CDR3 loop spans 16 amino acids. CDR3 nucleotides: TGTGCCAGTAGACCGGGACTAGCGGGAGGTGGTAATGAGCAGTTCTTC. This codes for CASRPGLAGGGNEQFF.

This clonotype was detected a few times. The chain carries TRBV15 and TRBJ1-2; no firm D call. CDR1 and CDR2 (germline): LNHNV, YYDKDF (reference sequence). V was shortened by 4 bases and J by 7 bases, with 22 bases between the two germline ends. CDR3 length: 16 amino acids. CDR3 bases: TGTGCCACCAGCACCGGTATGGGAGGCCCCGATTTTGGCTACACCTTC. Encoded protein: CATSTGMGGPDFGYTF. Looking up the rest from reference TRBV15 and TRBJ1-2 gives the full variable domain: DAMVIQNPRYQVTQFGKPVTLSCSQTLNHNVMYWYQQKSSQAPKLLFHYYDKDFNNEADTPDNFQSRRPNTSFCFLDIRSPGLGDTAMYLCATSTGMGGPDFGYTFGSGTRLTVV.

V is TRBV24-1 and J is TRBJ2-5, with D maybe TRBD1 (6 bases). Germline values: CDR1 KGHDR, CDR2 SFDVKD. The V end lost 2 bases, the J end lost 4 bases, and 7 bases lay between the germline ends. The CDR3 covers 13 residues. CDR3 coding DNA: TGTGCCACCAGTGATTCCAGGGGAGAGACCCAGTACTTC. This sequence encodes CATSDSRGETQYF.

The chain couples TRBV27 to TRBJ2-1; TRBD1 aligns across 7 bases. The V and J ends lost 7 bases and 7 bases, in that order; junction bases with no gene match: 13. The CDR3 spans 15 residues. The V gene's germline CDR1 is MNHEY and CDR2 SMNVEV (reference sequence). For the CDR3, the DNA is TGTGCCAGCACCCGAGGTCCCGGGACAGAGAATGAGCAGTTCTTC. Protein: CASTRGPGTENEQFF.

The rearrangement joins TRBV12-3 or TRBV12-4 to TRBJ1-5; weak D call: TRBD1 (6 bases). This CDR3 comprises 15 residues. Trimming took off 1 base at V and 6 bases at J, with 13 bases between the two ends. CDR3 loop: CASSLVSGGSQPQHF. For the CDR3, the DNA is TGTGCCAGCAGTTTAGTTTCCGGGGGCAGTCAGCCCCAGCATTTT.